The 29 T cell receptor beta chains reported below all come from one sample, sequenced in a study of shared T cell receptors in the human thymus. Clones were sequenced by immunoSEQ multiplex PCR, and TCRdb holds only the in-frame ones, with some missing. In the table there are hundreds of thousands of clones, more than 75% of which are singletons. The sample was also reused in another study, on human thymus T cells.

The sample was thymocytes. The origin of the receptors is a boy under two years old with a congenital heart defect.

The chain links TRBV4-3 to TRBJ2-7; 7 bases align to TRBD2. J lost 2 bases, V lost 0 bases, and 13 bases had no gene match. CDR1 is LGHNA, CDR2 YSLEER, per germline. CDR3 length equals 18 residues. CDR3 in amino acids: CASSQEWNRREIAYEQYF. The CDR3, as DNA: TGCGCCAGCAGCCAAGAGTGGAACCGGCGGGAGATCGCCTACGAGCAGTACTTC.

V usage is TRBV10-3 and J usage is TRBJ2-1; 11 bases agree with TRBD2. The V gene end was trimmed by 3 bases and the J gene end by 4 bases; junction bases not matched to a gene: 5. The CDR3 runs 16 residues. CDR1 is ENHRY, CDR2 SYGVKD, per germline. The CDR3: CAISEPTSGAYNEQFF. CDR3 DNA: TGTGCCATCAGTGAACCGACTAGCGGGGCTTACAATGAGCAGTTCTTC.

The chain joins TRBV5-4 to TRBJ1-1; D is unclear. The CDR3 sequence is 14 residues long. Deletions cut 4 bases from V and 2 bases from J, with 12 bases between. Per germline, CDR1 SGHNT and CDR2 YYREEE (reference sequence). CDR3 protein: CASSLEETNTEAFF. The CDR3 DNA reads as TGTGCCAGCAGCCTCGAGGAGACTAACACTGAAGCTTTCTTT.

The chain couples TRBV27 to TRBJ2-1; D is perhaps TRBD2 (6 bases). The CDR3 has 15 residues. The germline V and J ends were trimmed by 3 bases and 9 bases, with 18 bases remaining between them. Germline V gives CDR1 MNHEY, CDR2 SMNVEV (reference sequence). The CDR3 sequence is CASSFGTPGVGEQFF. As DNA, the CDR3 is TGTGCCAGCAGTTTTGGGACTCCGGGGGTCGGTGAGCAGTTCTTC.

The rearrangement uses TRBV19 and TRBJ2-3; 10 bases map to TRBD2. The CDR3 is 15 residues long. Germline assignment: CDR1 LNHDA and CDR2 SQIVND (reference sequence). The ends lost 3 bases at V and 5 bases at J; junction bases unmatched: 5. The CDR3 DNA sequence: TGTGCCAGTAGTATCACCCTAGCGGGGGAAGATACGCAGTATTTT. Amino acids: CASSITLAGEDTQYF.

The chain employs TRBV15 and TRBJ1-1; 7 nucleotides agree with TRBD1. CDR3 length: 15 residues. The V and J ends lost 1 base and 3 bases, in that order; junction bases with no gene match: 5. From germline, CDR1 is LNHNV and CDR2 YYDKDF (reference sequence). CDR3 protein: CATSRVPGGYTEAFF. The CDR3 coding sequence is TGTGCCACCAGCAGAGTCCCAGGGGGGTACACTGAAGCTTTCTTT.

This clone has just a few counts. This chain links TRBV12-5 with TRBJ1-2; unclear D gene. Germline CDR1 and CDR2: LGHNT and FRNRAP. This CDR3 spans 14 amino acids. The ends were cut back, 1 base at V and 7 bases at J, with 13 bases in the middle. CDR3 loop: CASGLASGTGGYTF. CDR3 bases: TGTGCTAGTGGTTTGGCCTCTGGTACGGGTGGCTACACCTTC.

The chain employs TRBV21-1 and TRBJ2-1; no DNA check was done on the table's D call, TRBD1. TRBV21-1 is noted as a pseudogene. This CDR3 is built from 15 residues. CDR3 bases: TGTGCCAGCAGCAAGAGGGGGCTCTCCTACAATGAGCAGTTCTTC. It translates to CASSKRGLSYNEQFF.

The V gene is TRBV12-5, the J gene TRBJ1-4, with a weak D call TRBD1 (5 bases). The CDR3 runs to 15 residues. Trimming stripped 7 bases from V and 8 bases from J, with 20 bases between. From germline, CDR1 is LGHNT and CDR2 FRNRAP. CDR3: CASVPGRREREKLFF. In nucleotides, the CDR3 is TGTGCTAGTGTCCCGGGACGCCGGGAGAGGGAAAAACTGTTTTTT.

The chain recombines TRBV2 with TRBJ1-2; D not resolved. The V gene's germline CDR1 is SNHLY and CDR2 FYNNEI. The CDR3 runs to 10 residues. V was cut by 6 bases and J by 4 bases, with 3 bases left in between. Here the CDR3 DNA reads TGTGCCAGCAGGGCCTATGGCTACACCTTC. Translation: CASRAYGYTF.

The gene calls are TRBV5-1 and TRBJ2-7; maybe TRBD1 (6 bases). The CDR3 consists of 13 residues. The germline gives CDR1 SGHRS, CDR2 YFSETQ. V lost 5 bases, J lost 5 bases, and 14 bases lay in between. The CDR3 here is CASSFGQRDEQYF. CDR3 DNA: TGCGCCAGCAGTTTTGGACAGAGGGACGAGCAGTACTTC.

CDR3 sequence reads: CASSPGTSLYGYTF. Written as DNA, the CDR3 is TGCGCCAGCAGCCCCGGGACAAGCCTCTATGGCTACACCTTC. V and J are TRBV4-1 and TRBJ1-2; a weak D match, TRBD1 (6 bases). CDR1 is MGHRA, CDR2 YSYEKL, per germline. The germline V and J ends were trimmed by 4 bases and 4 bases, with 13 bases remaining between them. This CDR3 is built from 14 residues.

The rearrangement joins TRBV6-5 to TRBJ2-2, with D possibly being TRBD2 (6 bases). Germline loops: CDR1 MNHEY, CDR2 SVGAGI. The CDR3 is 14 amino acids. Trimming removed 6 bases at V and 1 base at J, with 9 bases between. This chain's CDR3 is CASRWRENTGELFF. As DNA, the CDR3 is TGTGCCAGCAGGTGGCGGGAGAACACCGGGGAGCTGTTTTTT.

The chain has TRBV11-2 and TRBJ1-3; 7 nucleotides match TRBD1. V lost 1 base and J lost 0; bases outside the gene matches: 3. CDR3 size: 16 residues. Germline V lookup: CDR1 SGHAT, CDR2 FQNNGV. The CDR3 sequence: CASSLGQGNSGNTIYF. In nucleotides, the CDR3 is TGTGCCAGCAGCTTAGGACAGGGAAACTCTGGAAACACCATATATTTT.

The genes are TRBV4-1 and TRBJ2-7; 9 nucleotides align to TRBD2. Germline V gives CDR1 MGHRA, CDR2 YSYEKL. The CDR3 has 17 amino acids. Trimming took 0 bases from V and 2 from J; bases not matched to a gene: 8. CDR3 sequence (DNA): TGCGCCAGCAGCCAAGATCCGGCTTGCGGGAGGGCCTACGAGCAGTACTTC. Translated, it gives CASSQDPACGRAYEQYF.

V is TRBV28 and J is TRBJ2-6; TRBD2 might be the D (6 bases). CDR3 length equals 18 residues. With 7 bases removed from V and 2 bases from J, the gap between germline ends came to 21 bases. Per germline, CDR1 MDHEN and CDR2 SYDVKM. Here the CDR3 DNA reads TGTGCCAGCATCCCGGGGGACGGCCTAGTCGCTGGGGCCAACGTCCTGACTTTC. It translates to CASIPGDGLVAGANVLTF.

The chain is built from TRBV28 and TRBJ1-5; the match to TRBD1 covers 9 bases. V dropped 6 bases and J dropped 2; count of bases not matched to a gene: 8. The CDR3 has 16 residues. The germline CDR1 and CDR2 sequences are MDHEN and SYDVKM. The CDR3 here is CASRFQDRGGNQPQHF. The CDR3 nucleotides read TGTGCCAGCAGGTTTCAGGACAGGGGAGGCAATCAGCCCCAGCATTTT.

The rearrangement links TRBV11-2 to TRBJ1-1; unclear D gene. The CDR3 contains 12 residues. The germline CDR1 and CDR2 sequences are SGHAT and FQNNGV. The V end was cut by 7 bases, the J end by 0 bases, with 6 bases between. The CDR3 coding sequence is TGTGCCAGCACGGGAATGAACACTGAAGCTTTCTTT. Amino acid sequence: CASTGMNTEAFF. Filled out from reference TRBV11-2 and TRBJ1-1, the complete variable domain reads EAGVAQSPRYKIIEKRQSVAFWCNPISGHATLYWYQQILGQGPKLLIQFQNNGVVDDSQLPKDRFSAERLKGVDSTLKIQPAKLEDSAVYLCASTGMNTEAFFGQGTRLTVV.

V gene TRBV6-5 combines with J gene TRBJ2-7, with 8 bases lining up with TRBD2. V dropped 1 base and J dropped 6; count of bases not matched to a gene: 5. CDR3 size: 14 residues. Germline V gives CDR1 MNHEY, CDR2 SVGAGI. The chain's CDR3 is CASSYLGLEGEQYF. The CDR3 DNA reads as TGTGCCAGCAGTTACTTGGGACTAGAGGGCGAGCAGTACTTC.

This chain links TRBV28 with TRBJ1-5; maybe TRBD1 (6 bases). Per germline, CDR1 MDHEN and CDR2 SYDVKM. CDR3 length: 16 residues. V was pared by 5 bases and J by 2 bases, with 16 bases between. For the CDR3, the DNA is TGTGCCAGCAGTCAGACAGGATGGGTGGGCAATCAGCCCCAGCATTTT. It specifies CASSQTGWVGNQPQHF.

This clone was observed a single time. V is TRBV28 and J is TRBJ1-5; TRBD1 matches 7 bases. The V gene's germline CDR1 is MDHEN and CDR2 SYDVKM. This CDR3 spans 18 amino acids. Trimming removed 4 bases from V and 0 bases from J; junction bases left unmatched: 12. In DNA, the CDR3 is TGTGCCAGCAGTTACACCCGGGACAGTCAGAATAGCAATCAGCCCCAGCATTTT. Its protein product is CASSYTRDSQNSNQPQHF.

V gene TRBV10-3 combines with J gene TRBJ2-7; 10 nucleotides align to TRBD2. This CDR3 is 17 amino acids long. Germline V CDR1 and CDR2: ENHRY, SYGVKD. V dropped 6 bases and J dropped 0; count of bases not matched to a gene: 11. DNA for the CDR3: TGTGCCATCAGCCCGGGACTAGCGCCAAATTACTCCTACGAGCAGTACTTC. As protein: CAISPGLAPNYSYEQYF.

V usage is TRBV18 and J usage is TRBJ1-1, with unresolved D. Germline loops: CDR1 KGHSH, CDR2 LQKENI. CDR3 length: 14 residues. The V end lost 3 bases, the J end lost 3 bases, and 11 bases lay between the germline ends. This CDR3 reads CASSPATSHTEAFF. The DNA for the CDR3 is TGTGCCAGCTCACCGGCGACAAGCCACACTGAAGCTTTCTTT.

The chain has TRBV5-1 and TRBJ1-1; D uncertain. CDR1 SGHRS and CDR2 YFSETQ come from the germline V gene. Between the trimmed V and J ends, which lost 5 bases and 2 bases, there was a span of 7 bases. The CDR3 has 12 amino acids. The CDR3 bases are TGCGCCAGCAGATGGGCCAACACTGAAGCTTTCTTT. Protein: CASRWANTEAFF.

The chain has TRBV2 and TRBJ1-1; 7 bases agree with TRBD1. The CDR3 runs to 11 residues. V lost 10 bases and J lost 13; bases outside the gene matches: 12. Germline V gene lookup returns CDR1 SNHLY and CDR2 FYNNEI. CDR3 nucleotides: TGTGCCACCGCCCTACAGGGGTGTGGTTTCTTT. This codes for CATALQGCGFF.

The chain recombines TRBV2 with TRBJ2-6, with D perhaps matching TRBD1 (5 bases). Germline V gene lookup returns CDR1 SNHLY and CDR2 FYNNEI. Trimming removed 7 bases from V and 2 bases from J, with 21 bases in between. The CDR3 extends over 18 amino acids. CDR3 sequence: CASTTVGDQAAGANVLTF. As DNA, the CDR3 is TGTGCCAGCACCACGGTAGGGGATCAGGCGGCTGGGGCCAACGTCCTGACTTTC.

The CDR3 protein is CASSLESTSGKKETQYF. The CDR3 region has the DNA TGTGCCAGCAGTCTCGAGTCGACTAGCGGGAAGAAGGAGACCCAGTACTTC. The chain is built from TRBV28 and TRBJ2-5, with 11 bases aligning to TRBD2. The CDR3 consists of 17 residues. The germline gives CDR1 MDHEN, CDR2 SYDVKM. V lost 5 bases, J lost 5 bases, and 13 bases stayed unmatched.

The CDR3 DNA reads as TGCGCCAGCAGCTTGAAGCGGGAGTCGTCTGAGCAGTTCTTC. Amino acid sequence: CASSLKRESSEQFF. This chain uses TRBV5-1 with TRBJ2-1; 8 positions agree with TRBD2. The trim removed 1 base at V and 9 bases at J, leaving 6 bases unmatched. This CDR3 contains 14 residues. Germline V gives CDR1 SGHRS, CDR2 YFSETQ.

The genes are TRBV5-1 and TRBJ1-1; TRBD1 aligns across 8 bases. The V gene end was trimmed by 4 bases and the J gene end by 11 bases; junction bases not matched to a gene: 10. CDR1 and CDR2 from the germline V gene are SGHRS and YFSETQ. The CDR3 runs 13 residues. As DNA, the CDR3 is TGCGCCAGCAGCGAGGGAAGACAGGGGACGGCTTTCTTT. It specifies CASSEGRQGTAFF. Using reference TRBV5-1 and TRBJ1-1 for the parts outside the CDR3, the full variable domain is KAGVTQTPRYLIKTRGQQVTLSCSPISGHRSVSWYQQTPGQGLQFLFEYFSETQRNKGNFPGRFSGRQFSNSRSEMNVSTLELGDSALYLCASSEGRQGTAFFGQGTRLTVV.